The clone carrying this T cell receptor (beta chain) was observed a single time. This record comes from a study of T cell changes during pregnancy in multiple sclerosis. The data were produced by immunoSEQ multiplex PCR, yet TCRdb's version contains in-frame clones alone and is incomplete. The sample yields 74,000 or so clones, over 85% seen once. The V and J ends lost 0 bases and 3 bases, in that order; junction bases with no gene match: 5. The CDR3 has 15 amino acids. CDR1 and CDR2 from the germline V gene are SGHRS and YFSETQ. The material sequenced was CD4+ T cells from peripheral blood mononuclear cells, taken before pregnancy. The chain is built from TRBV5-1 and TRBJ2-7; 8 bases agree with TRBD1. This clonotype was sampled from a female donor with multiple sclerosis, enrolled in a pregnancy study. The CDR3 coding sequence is TGCGCCAGCAGCTTGGTCCCCGGGACAGGCTACGAGCAGTACTTC. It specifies CASSLVPGTGYEQYF.